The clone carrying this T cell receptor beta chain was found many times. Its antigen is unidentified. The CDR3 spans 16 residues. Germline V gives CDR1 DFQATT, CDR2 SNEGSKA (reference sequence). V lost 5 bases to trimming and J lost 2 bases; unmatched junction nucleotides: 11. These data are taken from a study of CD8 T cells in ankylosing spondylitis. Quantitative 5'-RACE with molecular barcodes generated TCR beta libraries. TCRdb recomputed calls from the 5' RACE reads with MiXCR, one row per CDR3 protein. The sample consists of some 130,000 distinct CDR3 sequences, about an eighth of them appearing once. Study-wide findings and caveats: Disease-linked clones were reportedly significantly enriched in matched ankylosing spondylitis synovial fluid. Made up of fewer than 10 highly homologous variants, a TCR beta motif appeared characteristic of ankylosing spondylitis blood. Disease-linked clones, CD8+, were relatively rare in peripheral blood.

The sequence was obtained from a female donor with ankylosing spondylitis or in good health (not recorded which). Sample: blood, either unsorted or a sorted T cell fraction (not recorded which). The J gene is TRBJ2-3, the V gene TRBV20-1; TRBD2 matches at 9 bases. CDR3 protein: CSAWPFSGGNTDTQYF. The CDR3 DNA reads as TGCAGTGCTTGGCCTTTTAGCGGGGGCAACACAGATACGCAGTATTTT.